This T cell receptor (beta chain) was documented in a study of blood T cell repertoires in COVID-19. Across the whole study: Whether acute or convalescent, the COVID-19 samples came from the United States, Italy and Spain. PBMCs, B-cell-depleted T cells, or T cells provided the cDNA or gDNA that made up the material.

In the source study's methods: From reference gene primer amplification, estimates of nucleated cell counts were derived. Assay: immunoSEQ multiplex PCR; the TCRdb copy retains only in-frame clones and omits some. From that table come the V and J calls and clone size; the DNA was used to work out D and trimming. The table records 60,000 to 85,000 clones, about four fifths of them present only once. Germline V gene lookup returns CDR1 MNHEY and CDR2 SMNVEV (reference sequence). V lost 5 bases and J lost 6, with 7 bases in between. This CDR3 spans 11 amino acids. The chain carries TRBV27 and TRBJ1-2; D uncertain. Material for sequencing was peripheral blood. The TCR sequence derives from a woman aged 55-70 years with acute or convalescent COVID-19. This chain's CDR3 is CASSGGDGYTF. Here the CDR3 DNA reads TGTGCCAGCAGTGGAGGAGATGGCTACACCTTC.